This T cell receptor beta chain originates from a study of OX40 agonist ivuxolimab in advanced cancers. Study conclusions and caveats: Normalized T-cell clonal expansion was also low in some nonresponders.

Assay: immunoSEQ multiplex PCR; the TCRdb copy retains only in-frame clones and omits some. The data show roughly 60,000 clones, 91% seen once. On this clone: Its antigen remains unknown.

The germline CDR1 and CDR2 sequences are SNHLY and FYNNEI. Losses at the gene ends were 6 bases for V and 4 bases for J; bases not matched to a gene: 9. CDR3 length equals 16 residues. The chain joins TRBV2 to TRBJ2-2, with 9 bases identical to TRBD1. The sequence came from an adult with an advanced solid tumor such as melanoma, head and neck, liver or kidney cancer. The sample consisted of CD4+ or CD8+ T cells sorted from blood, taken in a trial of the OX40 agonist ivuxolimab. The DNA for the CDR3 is TGTGCCAGCAGCCGGGACAGGGCCGAATTCACCGGGGAGCTGTTTTTT. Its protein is CASSRDRAEFTGELFF.